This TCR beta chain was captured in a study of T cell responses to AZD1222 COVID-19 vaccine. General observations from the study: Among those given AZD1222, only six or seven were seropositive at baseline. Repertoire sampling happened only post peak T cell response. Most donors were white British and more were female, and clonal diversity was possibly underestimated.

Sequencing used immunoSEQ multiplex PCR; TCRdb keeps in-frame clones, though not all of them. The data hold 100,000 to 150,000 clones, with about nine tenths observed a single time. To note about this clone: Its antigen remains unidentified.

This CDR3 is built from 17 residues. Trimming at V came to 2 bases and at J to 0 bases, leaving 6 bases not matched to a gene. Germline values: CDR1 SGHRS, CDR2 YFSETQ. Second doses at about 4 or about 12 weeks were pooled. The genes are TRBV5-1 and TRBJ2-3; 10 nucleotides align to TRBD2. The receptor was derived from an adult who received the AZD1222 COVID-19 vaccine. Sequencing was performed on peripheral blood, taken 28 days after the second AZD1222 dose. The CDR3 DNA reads TGCGCCAGCAGCTTAGAAGGGACTAGCGCTAGCACAGATACGCAGTATTTT. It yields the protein CASSLEGTSASTDTQYF. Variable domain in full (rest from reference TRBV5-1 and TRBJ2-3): KAGVTQTPRYLIKTRGQQVTLSCSPISGHRSVSWYQQTPGQGLQFLFEYFSETQRNKGNFPGRFSGRQFSNSRSEMNVSTLELGDSALYLCASSLEGTSASTDTQYFGPGTRLTVL.